This TCR beta chain appears in the sequencing data of a study of identifying expanded T cells in peripheral blood (dated by TCRdb to the late 2010s). Regarding the complete study: Four technical replicates, made by sequencing separate aliquots from the same pool of genomic DNA, were compared pairwise.

The immunoSEQ Assay, which uses bias-controlled multiplex PCR amplification of genomic DNA, was used to profile TCRbeta CDR3 regions. On the study's bioinformatics: To quantify the absolute abundance of each unique TCRbeta CDR3 region, the sequences were collapsed and filtered. Differential abundance was tested with a binomial (Fisher-equivalent) model and with a beta-binomial model adding time-dependent variance fitted from healthy donors. Any clone with fewer than 5 combined templates was excluded, and a clone was called differentially abundant if its Benjamini-Hochberg FDR was below 0.01. Beta-binomial variance was modeled as a function of total template count across the two samples using the form v = (b*log(k)+a)^2. In its TCRdb copy, this immuneACCESS table keeps in-frame sequences only and misses some clones. Where compared with another copy, unresolved V genes explain less than half of these, and the others have no known cause. V, J and clone size were drawn from that table, and D and trimming were deduced from the DNA. The sample records over 100,000 clones, 88% of which are singletons. Approximately 8% of the sample comes from the top ten.

No immune events, such as infections, were documented for the healthy donors during the collection period. To calibrate time-dependent variance in a beta-binomial model of T-cell clone differential abundance, blood repertoires from healthy donors were used as a training cohort. There were roughly ten healthy donors in the training cohort, of whom 3 were female and 7 were male. Donor ages ranged from about 29 to 70 years, with an average of about 40 years. Obtained from a commercial supplier, whole blood was collected from each healthy donor at three time points set two weeks apart. For immunosequencing, genomic DNA was extracted from unsorted whole blood. CDR3 length: 16 amino acids, cysteine to phenylalanine. Just CDR3 DNA is preserved here, 48 bases in frame from base 1. According to the germline V gene, CDR1 reads LGHNA and CDR2 reads YNFKEQ. Germline trimming: 4 bases from V, 8 bases from J; junction bases outside gene matches: 12.

Broad study findings and their caveats: Between technical replicates the binomial model flagged 0.9 to 1.5 differentially abundant clones, whereas over two weeks the binomial model flagged about 16.4 and over roughly four weeks 19 to 20. It was expected by the authors that biological variance in healthy repertoires might increase further over much longer intervals, such as months to years. Variance in clone template counts between approximately two-week samples significantly increased with total template count across all healthy donors. Across all healthy-donor time intervals, the beta-binomial model significantly cut both the number of clones called differentially abundant and the false-positive rate.

Notes on this clone: Its recognized antigen is unknown. No clone much larger than this one lies a single base away; base qualities are absent.

This TCR was sampled from a person aged 18 to 75 in good health. The rearranged segments are TRBV4-2 and TRBJ2-1; 9 bases in the middle match TRBD1. The sequenced sample consisted of blood. Here is the DNA: TGTGCCAGCAGCCTAAATCCGGGACAGGGAGGCGATGAGCAGTTCTTC. It specifies CASSLNPGQGGDEQFF.